The clone carrying this T cell receptor beta chain was picked up a small number of times. The sample is drawn from a study of blood T cell repertoires in COVID-19. For the study at large: Italy, Spain and the United States were the sources of the convalescent and acute COVID-19 samples. PBMCs, B-cell-depleted T cells, or T cells were the source of the cDNA or gDNA that made up the material.

In the authors' workflow: Reference gene primer amplification gave nucleated cell count estimates. Clones were read by immunoSEQ multiplex PCR, and TCRdb kept only the in-frame ones, dropping some. The DNA gave D and trimming, while V, J and clone size come from that table. Altogether hundreds of thousands of clones are present, around 88% being singletons, with the ten largest covering approximately 2%. The V gene lost 2 bases and the J gene lost 4 bases, with 14 bases spanning the gap. CDR3 length: 16 amino acids. Germline V gives CDR1 MNHEY, CDR2 SVGAGI. The sequence was obtained from a young woman who had recovered from COVID-19. The source material was peripheral blood. J is TRBJ2-2 and V is TRBV6-5; D is undetermined. The CDR3 here is CASSYSAGSLTGELFF. Here the CDR3 DNA reads TGTGCCAGCAGTTACAGTGCCGGTTCCCTCACCGGGGAGCTGTTTTTT.